Below, one T cell receptor beta chain is given with its context. The sample belongs to a study of blood T cell repertoires in COVID-19. Study-wide context: Acute-phase and convalescent COVID-19 samples originated in the United States, Italy and Spain.

Measured with immunoSEQ multiplex PCR; TCRdb has only the in-frame clones, and not every one. The sample contains 200,000 to 250,000 clones, about nine tenths of which appear only once. The length of the CDR3 is 16 residues. Germline lookup yields CDR1 SGHRS and CDR2 YFSETQ. Trimming shortened V by 3 bases and J by 8 bases, and 21 bases separated the two germline ends. The TCR originated in a man older than 75 with acute or convalescent COVID-19. The rearrangement joins TRBV5-1 to TRBJ2-1, with a possible D match to TRBD2 (7 bases). Sequenced: peripheral blood. The CDR3 region has the DNA TGCGCCAGCAGCTCGGCGGGGGCGCCGGGAGTACATGAGCAGTTCTTC. Its protein product is CASSSAGAPGVHEQFF.